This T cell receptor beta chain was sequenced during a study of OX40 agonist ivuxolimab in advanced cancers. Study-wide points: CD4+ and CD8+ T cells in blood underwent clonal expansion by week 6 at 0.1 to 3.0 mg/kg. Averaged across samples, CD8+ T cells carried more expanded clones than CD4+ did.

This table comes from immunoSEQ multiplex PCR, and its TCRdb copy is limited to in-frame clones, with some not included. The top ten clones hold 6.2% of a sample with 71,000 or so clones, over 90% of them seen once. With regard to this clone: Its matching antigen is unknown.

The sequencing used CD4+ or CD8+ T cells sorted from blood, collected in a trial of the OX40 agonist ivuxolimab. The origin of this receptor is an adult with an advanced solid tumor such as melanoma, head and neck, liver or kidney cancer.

The CDR3 here is CASSLGISGSYNEQFF. The CDR3 DNA reads TGTGCCAGCAGCTTAGGTATTAGCGGGAGTTACAATGAGCAGTTCTTC. J is TRBJ2-1 and V is TRBV7-6; 9 bases align to TRBD2. V trimming: 1 base; J trimming: 4 bases; junction bases outside the gene matches: 5. The CDR3 is 16 amino acids. CDR1 is SGHVS and CDR2 is FNYEAQ in the germline V gene.